This record concerns one TCR beta chain sequence. The data were obtained in a study of PD-1 blockade in classical Hodgkin lymphoma. The time point: newly diagnosed, previously untreated cHL patient sample. Thawed PBMCs were the source of CD8+ T cells, obtained through magnetic negative selection. Germline CDR1 is MGHRA and CDR2 is YSYEKL. V was pared by 1 base and J by 3 bases, with 13 bases between. This CDR3 has 15 amino acids. Assay used: immunoSEQ multiplex PCR; TCRdb lists only in-frame clones, some missing. The sample yields fewer than 5,500 clones, 86% seen once. This TCR came from a human donor with classical Hodgkin lymphoma. The chain uses TRBV4-1 and TRBJ2-7; a possible D gene is TRBD1 (6 bases). Source material: CD8+ T cells from blood. This CDR3 is CASSQAQGLGYEQYF. For the CDR3, the DNA is TGCGCCAGCAGCCAAGCGCAGGGGCTTGGCTACGAGCAGTACTTC.